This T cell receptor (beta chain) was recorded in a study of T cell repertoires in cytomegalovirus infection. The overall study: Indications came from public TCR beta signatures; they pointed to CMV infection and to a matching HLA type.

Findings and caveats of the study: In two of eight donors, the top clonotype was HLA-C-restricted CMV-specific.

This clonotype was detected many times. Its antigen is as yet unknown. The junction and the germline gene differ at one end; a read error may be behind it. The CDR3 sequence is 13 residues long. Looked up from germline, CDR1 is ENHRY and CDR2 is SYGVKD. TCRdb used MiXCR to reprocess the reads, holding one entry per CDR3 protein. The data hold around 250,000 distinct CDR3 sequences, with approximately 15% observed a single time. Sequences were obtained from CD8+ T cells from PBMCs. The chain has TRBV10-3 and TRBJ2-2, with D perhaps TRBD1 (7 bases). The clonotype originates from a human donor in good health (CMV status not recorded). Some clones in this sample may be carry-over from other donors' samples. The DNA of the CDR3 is TGTGCCGTCAGGGGGGAGAACACCGGGGAGCTGTTTTTT. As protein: CAVRGENTGELFF.